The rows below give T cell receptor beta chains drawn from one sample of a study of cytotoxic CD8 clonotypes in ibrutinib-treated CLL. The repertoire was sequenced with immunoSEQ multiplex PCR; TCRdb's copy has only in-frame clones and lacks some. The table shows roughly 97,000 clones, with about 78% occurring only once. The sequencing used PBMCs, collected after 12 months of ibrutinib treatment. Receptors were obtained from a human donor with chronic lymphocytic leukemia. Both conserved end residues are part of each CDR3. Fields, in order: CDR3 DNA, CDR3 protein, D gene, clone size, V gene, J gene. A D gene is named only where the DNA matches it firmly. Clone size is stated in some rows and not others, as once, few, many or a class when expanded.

CDR3nt: TGCGCCAGCTCACCGGGACAGGGGACAGATACGCAGTATTTT
CDR3aa: CASSPGQGTDTQYF
d_gene: TRBD1
abundance: once
v_gene: TRBV5-1
j_gene: TRBJ2-3

CDR3nt: TGTGCCAGCACCTCGGCCGGCGCAGATACGCAGTATTTT
CDR3aa: CASTSAGADTQYF
d_gene: .
abundance: few
v_gene: TRBV27
j_gene: TRBJ2-3

CDR3nt: TGTGCCAGCAGCCTACGGTCGGGGGCTGAAGAGACCCAGTACTTC
CDR3aa: CASSLRSGAEETQYF
d_gene: .
abundance: .
v_gene: TRBV9
j_gene: TRBJ2-5

CDR3nt: TGTGCCAGTAGTAATTGGTTGAACACTGAAGCTTTCTTT
CDR3aa: CASSNWLNTEAFF
d_gene: .
abundance: .
v_gene: TRBV19
j_gene: TRBJ1-1

CDR3nt: TGTGCCAGCAGGGGGCAGGGCGAGGATACGCAGTATTTT
CDR3aa: CASRGQGEDTQYF
d_gene: .
abundance: few
v_gene: TRBV28
j_gene: TRBJ2-3

CDR3nt: TGTGCCAGCAGCTTGGGACTTAGGGGGGCCAACACCGGGGAGCTGTTTTTT
CDR3aa: CASSLGLRGANTGELFF
d_gene: .
abundance: .
v_gene: TRBV5-6
j_gene: TRBJ2-2

CDR3nt: TGCGCCAGCGCCAGGACAGTGAACACCGGGGAGCTGTTTTTT
CDR3aa: CASARTVNTGELFF
d_gene: .
abundance: .
v_gene: TRBV4-3
j_gene: TRBJ2-2

CDR3nt: TGTGCCAGCACCGGACTAGGAAATGAGCAGTTCTTC
CDR3aa: CASTGLGNEQFF
d_gene: TRBD2
abundance: .
v_gene: TRBV6-5
j_gene: TRBJ2-1

CDR3nt: TGCGCCAGCAGCGTAAGCACTAGCGGGGGGCCCTACAATGAGCAGTTCTTC
CDR3aa: CASSVSTSGGPYNEQFF
d_gene: TRBD2
abundance: .
v_gene: TRBV5-1
j_gene: TRBJ2-1

CDR3nt: TGTGCCAGCAGCTCCTTACACGAGCAGTACTTC
CDR3aa: CASSSLHEQYF
d_gene: .
abundance: few
v_gene: TRBV9
j_gene: TRBJ2-7

CDR3nt: TGTGCCAGCTCCTGGGAGGGCGCTGAAGCTTTCTTT
CDR3aa: CASSWEGAEAFF
d_gene: .
abundance: .
v_gene: TRBV18
j_gene: TRBJ1-1

CDR3nt: TGTGCCAGCAGCTTAGCGGCCGGGACCCCTCGATTCCGCGACATCGGGGAGCTGTTTTTT
CDR3aa: CASSLAAGTPRFRDIGELFF
d_gene: .
abundance: .
v_gene: TRBV11-3
j_gene: TRBJ2-2

CDR3nt: TGTGCCAGCCGAAGAAGGACAGAGAGGAACACTGAAGCTTTCTTT
CDR3aa: CASRRRTERNTEAFF
d_gene: .
abundance: .
v_gene: TRBV5-6
j_gene: TRBJ1-1

CDR3nt: TGTGCCAGCAGCTTGGCAGGGAGTTGGTCACCCCTCCACTTT
CDR3aa: CASSLAGSWSPLHF
d_gene: .
abundance: few
v_gene: TRBV5-6
j_gene: TRBJ1-6

CDR3nt: TGTGCCAGCAGCTTAGTGCCTAGCCCAGATACGCAGTATTTT
CDR3aa: CASSLVPSPDTQYF
d_gene: .
abundance: .
v_gene: TRBV7-2
j_gene: TRBJ2-3

CDR3nt: TGTGCCAGCAAGAGTAAGGACCACGAGGGGGTTGGCTACACCTTC
CDR3aa: CASKSKDHEGVGYTF
d_gene: .
abundance: .
v_gene: TRBV2
j_gene: TRBJ1-2

CDR3nt: TGTGCCAGCAGTGAAGGACAGGGGCGCCGGCCCCAGCATTTT
CDR3aa: CASSEGQGRRPQHF
d_gene: TRBD1
abundance: .
v_gene: TRBV6-1
j_gene: TRBJ1-5

CDR3nt: TGCGCCAGCAGCCAAGTTCCCGGTCCGAATGAAAAACTGTTTTTT
CDR3aa: CASSQVPGPNEKLFF
d_gene: .
abundance: .
v_gene: TRBV4-1
j_gene: TRBJ1-4

CDR3nt: TGTGCCAGCAGTGAGGAAAGGGGGCGTGAGCAGTACTTC
CDR3aa: CASSEERGREQYF
d_gene: TRBD1
abundance: .
v_gene: TRBV6-1
j_gene: TRBJ2-7

CDR3nt: TGTGCCAGCTCACCATGGACGGACAATGAGCAGTTCTTC
CDR3aa: CASSPWTDNEQFF
d_gene: .
abundance: few
v_gene: TRBV18
j_gene: TRBJ2-1

CDR3nt: TGTGCCACCAGCAGTCGGCGGGGTTTGACTGAAGCTTTCTTT
CDR3aa: CATSSRRGLTEAFF
d_gene: .
abundance: .
v_gene: TRBV15
j_gene: TRBJ1-1

CDR3nt: TGTGCCTGGAGCTTATCGGGAGTAAACACTGAAGCTTTCTTT
CDR3aa: CAWSLSGVNTEAFF
d_gene: .
abundance: few
v_gene: TRBV30
j_gene: TRBJ1-1

CDR3nt: TGTGCCAGCAGCTTAGGACAGCAAGAGACCCAGTACTTC
CDR3aa: CASSLGQQETQYF
d_gene: .
abundance: .
v_gene: TRBV11-1
j_gene: TRBJ2-5

CDR3nt: TGTGCCAGCAGCGTAGGAAACGCGAACACCGGGGAGCTGTTTTTT
CDR3aa: CASSVGNANTGELFF
d_gene: .
abundance: few
v_gene: TRBV9
j_gene: TRBJ2-2

CDR3nt: TGTGCCAGCAAGGTCGATGCGGGGGGAAACTACGAGCAGTACTTC
CDR3aa: CASKVDAGGNYEQYF
d_gene: TRBD2
abundance: .
v_gene: TRBV2
j_gene: TRBJ2-7

CDR3nt: TGCAGCGTGGCCCATCGAGGGACTAGCGGCTCCTACGAGCAGTACTTC
CDR3aa: CSVAHRGTSGSYEQYF
d_gene: TRBD2
abundance: .
v_gene: TRBV29-1
j_gene: TRBJ2-7

CDR3nt: TGCAGCGCCGACAGGGGAAACACTGAAGCTTTCTTT
CDR3aa: CSADRGNTEAFF
d_gene: TRBD1
abundance: .
v_gene: TRBV29-1
j_gene: TRBJ1-1

CDR3nt: TGTGCCAGCAGCTTAGGGACACGCACCGGGGAGCTGTTTTTT
CDR3aa: CASSLGTRTGELFF
d_gene: .
abundance: .
v_gene: TRBV7-3
j_gene: TRBJ2-2

CDR3nt: TGTGCCTGGAGGAGCGACGGCCTTGCCGGGGAGCTGTTTTTT
CDR3aa: CAWRSDGLAGELFF
d_gene: .
abundance: few
v_gene: TRBV30
j_gene: TRBJ2-2

CDR3nt: TGTGCCAGCAGCCAAGTACAGGGGGCCGGGGAGCTGTTTTTT
CDR3aa: CASSQVQGAGELFF
d_gene: TRBD1
abundance: few
v_gene: TRBV14
j_gene: TRBJ2-2

CDR3nt: TGTGCCAGCAGCTACGGGGGGGCGGAGACCCAGTACTTC
CDR3aa: CASSYGGAETQYF
d_gene: TRBD2
abundance: .
v_gene: TRBV6-5
j_gene: TRBJ2-5